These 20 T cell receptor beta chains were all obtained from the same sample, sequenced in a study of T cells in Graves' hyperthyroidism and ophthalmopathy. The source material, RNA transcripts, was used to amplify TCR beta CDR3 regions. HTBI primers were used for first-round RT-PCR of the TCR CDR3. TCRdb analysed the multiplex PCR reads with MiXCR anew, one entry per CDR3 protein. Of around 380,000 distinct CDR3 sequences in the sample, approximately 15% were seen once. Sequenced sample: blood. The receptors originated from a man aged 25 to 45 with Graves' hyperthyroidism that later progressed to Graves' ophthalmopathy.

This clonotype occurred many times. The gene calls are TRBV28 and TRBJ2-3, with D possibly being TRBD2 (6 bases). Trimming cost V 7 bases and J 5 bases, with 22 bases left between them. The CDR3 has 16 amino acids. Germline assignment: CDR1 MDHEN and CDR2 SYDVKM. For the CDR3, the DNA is TGTGCCAGCAAGCAGCCCCTCGGAACCGGGGGAGATACGCAGTATTTT. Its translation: CASKQPLGTGGDTQYF.

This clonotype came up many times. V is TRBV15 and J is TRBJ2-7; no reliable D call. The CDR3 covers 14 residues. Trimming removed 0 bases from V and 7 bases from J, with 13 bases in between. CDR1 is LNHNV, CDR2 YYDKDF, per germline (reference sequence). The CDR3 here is CATSRETGSYEQYF. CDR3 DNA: TGTGCCACCAGCAGAGAAACTGGGTCTTATGAGCAGTACTTC.

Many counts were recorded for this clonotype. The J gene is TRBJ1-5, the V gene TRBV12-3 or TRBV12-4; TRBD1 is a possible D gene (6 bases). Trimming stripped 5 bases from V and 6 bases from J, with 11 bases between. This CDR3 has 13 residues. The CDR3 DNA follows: TGTGCCAGCAGTATTAAGGGGGGTCAGCCCCAGCATTTT. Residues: CASSIKGGQPQHF.

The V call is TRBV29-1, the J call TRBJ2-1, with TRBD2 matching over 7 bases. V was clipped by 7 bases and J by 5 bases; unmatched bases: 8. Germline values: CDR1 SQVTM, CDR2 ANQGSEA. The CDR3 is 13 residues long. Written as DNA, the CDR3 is TGCAGCGCCGTGGGGGGGGAACACAATGAGCAGTTCTTC. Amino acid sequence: CSAVGGEHNEQFF.

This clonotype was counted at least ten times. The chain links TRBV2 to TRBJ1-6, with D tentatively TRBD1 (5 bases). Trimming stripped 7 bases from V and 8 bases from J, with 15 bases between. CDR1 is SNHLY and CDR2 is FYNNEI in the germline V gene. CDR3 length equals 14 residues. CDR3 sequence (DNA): TGTGCCAGCATAGGGACGGCGGGCGATTCACCCCTCCACTTT. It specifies CASIGTAGDSPLHF.

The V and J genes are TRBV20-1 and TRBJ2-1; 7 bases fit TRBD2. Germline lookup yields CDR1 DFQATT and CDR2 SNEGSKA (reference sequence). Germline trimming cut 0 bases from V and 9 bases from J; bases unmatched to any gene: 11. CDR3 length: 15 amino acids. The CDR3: CSARDWTRSKVEQFF. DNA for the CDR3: TGCAGTGCTAGAGATTGGACTAGGTCTAAAGTTGAGCAGTTCTTC.

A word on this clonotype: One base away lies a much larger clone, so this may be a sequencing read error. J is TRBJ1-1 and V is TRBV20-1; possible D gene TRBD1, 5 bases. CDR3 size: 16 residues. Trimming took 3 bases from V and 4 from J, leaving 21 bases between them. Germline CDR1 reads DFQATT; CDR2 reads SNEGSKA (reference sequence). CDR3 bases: TGCAGTGCTAGCGGTTGGGGGTTGGTGAAGAGCACTGAAGCTTTCTTT. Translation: CSASGWGLVKSTEAFF.

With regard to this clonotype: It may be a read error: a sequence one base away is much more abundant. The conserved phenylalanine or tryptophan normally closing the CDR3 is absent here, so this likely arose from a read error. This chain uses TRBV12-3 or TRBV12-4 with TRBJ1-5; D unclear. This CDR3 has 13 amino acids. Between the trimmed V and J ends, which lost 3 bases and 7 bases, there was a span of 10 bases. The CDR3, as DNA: TGTGCCAGCAGTTTGACGAATACCCAGCCCCAGCATCTT. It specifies CASSLTNTQPQHL.

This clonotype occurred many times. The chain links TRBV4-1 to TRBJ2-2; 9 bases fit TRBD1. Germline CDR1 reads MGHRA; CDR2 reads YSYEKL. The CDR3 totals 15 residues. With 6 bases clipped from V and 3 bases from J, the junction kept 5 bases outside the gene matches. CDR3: CASSRQGVDTGELFF. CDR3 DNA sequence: TGCGCCAGCAGTCGACAGGGGGTGGACACCGGGGAGCTGTTTTTT.

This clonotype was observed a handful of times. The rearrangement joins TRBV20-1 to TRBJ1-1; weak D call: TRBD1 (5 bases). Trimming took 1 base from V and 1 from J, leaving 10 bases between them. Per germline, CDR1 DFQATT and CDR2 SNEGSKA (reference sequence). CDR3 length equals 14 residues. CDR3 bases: TGCAGTGCTAGAGGGACGGGGGGGAACACTGAAGCTTTCTTT. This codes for CSARGTGGNTEAFF.

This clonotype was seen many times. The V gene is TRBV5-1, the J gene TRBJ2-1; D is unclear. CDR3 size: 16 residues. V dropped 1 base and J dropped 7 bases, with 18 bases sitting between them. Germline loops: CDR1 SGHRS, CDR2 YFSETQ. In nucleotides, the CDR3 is TGCGCCAGCAGCTTGATGTCGGTGGCGTACCAGAATGAGCAGTTCTTC. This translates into CASSLMSVAYQNEQFF.

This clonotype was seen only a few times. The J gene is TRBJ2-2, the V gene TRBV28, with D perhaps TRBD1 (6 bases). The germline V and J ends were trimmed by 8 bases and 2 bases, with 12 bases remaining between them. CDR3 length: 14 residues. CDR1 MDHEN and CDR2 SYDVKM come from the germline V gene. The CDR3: CASLRQENTGELFF. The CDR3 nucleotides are TGTGCCAGCCTCCGACAGGAAAACACCGGGGAGCTGTTTTTT.

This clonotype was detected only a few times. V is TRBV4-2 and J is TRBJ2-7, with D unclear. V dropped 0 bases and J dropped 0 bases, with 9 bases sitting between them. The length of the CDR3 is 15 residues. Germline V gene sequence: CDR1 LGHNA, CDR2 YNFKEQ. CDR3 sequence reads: CASSQDQVGSYEQYF. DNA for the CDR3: TGTGCCAGCAGCCAAGATCAGGTCGGCTCCTACGAGCAGTACTTC.

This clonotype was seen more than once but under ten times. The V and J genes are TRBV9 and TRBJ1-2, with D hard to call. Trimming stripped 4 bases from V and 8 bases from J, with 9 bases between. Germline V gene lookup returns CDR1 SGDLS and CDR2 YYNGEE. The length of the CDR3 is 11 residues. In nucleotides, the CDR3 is TGTGCCAGCAGCAAGGGAGACGGCTACACCTTC. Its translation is CASSKGDGYTF.

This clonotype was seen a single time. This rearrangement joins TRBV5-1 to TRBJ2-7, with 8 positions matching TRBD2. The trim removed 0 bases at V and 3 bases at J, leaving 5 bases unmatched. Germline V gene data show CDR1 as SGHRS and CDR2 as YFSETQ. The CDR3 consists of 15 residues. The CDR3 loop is CASSLAGGLVYEQYF. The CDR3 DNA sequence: TGCGCCAGCAGCTTGGCCGGGGGACTAGTCTACGAGCAGTACTTC. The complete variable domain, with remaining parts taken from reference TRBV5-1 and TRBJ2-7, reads KAGVTQTPRYLIKTRGQQVTLSCSPISGHRSVSWYQQTPGQGLQFLFEYFSETQRNKGNFPGRFSGRQFSNSRSEMNVSTLELGDSALYLCASSLAGGLVYEQYFGPGTRLTVT.

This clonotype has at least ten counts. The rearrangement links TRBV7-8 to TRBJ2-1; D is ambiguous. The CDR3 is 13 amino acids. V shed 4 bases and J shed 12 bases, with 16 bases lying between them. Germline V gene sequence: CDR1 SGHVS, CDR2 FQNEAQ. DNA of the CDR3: TGTGCCAGCAGCTCATCCCGTCTGGTGAGGCAGTTCTTC. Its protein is CASSSSRLVRQFF.

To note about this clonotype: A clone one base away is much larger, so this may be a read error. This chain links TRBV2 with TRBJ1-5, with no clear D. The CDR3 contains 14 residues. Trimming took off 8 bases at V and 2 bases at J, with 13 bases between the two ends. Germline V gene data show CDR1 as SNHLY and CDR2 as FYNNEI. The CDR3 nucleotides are TGTGCCAGCCGAGAGGTATTCGGCAATCAGCCCCAGCATTTT. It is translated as CASREVFGNQPQHF.

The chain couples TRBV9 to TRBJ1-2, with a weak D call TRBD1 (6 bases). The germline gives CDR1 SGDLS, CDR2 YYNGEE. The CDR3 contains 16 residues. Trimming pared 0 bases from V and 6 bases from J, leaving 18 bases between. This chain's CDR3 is CASSVEPQGNLDGYTF. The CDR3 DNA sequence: TGTGCCAGCAGCGTAGAACCCCAGGGGAATCTCGATGGCTACACCTTC.

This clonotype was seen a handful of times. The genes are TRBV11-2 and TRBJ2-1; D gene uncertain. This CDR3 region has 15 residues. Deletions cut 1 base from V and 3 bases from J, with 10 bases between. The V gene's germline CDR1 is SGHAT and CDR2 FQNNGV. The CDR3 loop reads CASSLGQAYYNEQFF. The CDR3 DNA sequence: TGTGCCAGCAGCTTAGGGCAGGCATACTACAATGAGCAGTTCTTC.

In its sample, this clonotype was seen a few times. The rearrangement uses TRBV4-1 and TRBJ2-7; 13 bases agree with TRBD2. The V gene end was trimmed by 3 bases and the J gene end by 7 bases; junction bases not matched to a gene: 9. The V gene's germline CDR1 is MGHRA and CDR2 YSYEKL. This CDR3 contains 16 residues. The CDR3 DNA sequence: TGCGCCAGCAGCCAGAGGACTAGCGGGGGCCTGGGGGAGCAGTACTTC. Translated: CASSQRTSGGLGEQYF.